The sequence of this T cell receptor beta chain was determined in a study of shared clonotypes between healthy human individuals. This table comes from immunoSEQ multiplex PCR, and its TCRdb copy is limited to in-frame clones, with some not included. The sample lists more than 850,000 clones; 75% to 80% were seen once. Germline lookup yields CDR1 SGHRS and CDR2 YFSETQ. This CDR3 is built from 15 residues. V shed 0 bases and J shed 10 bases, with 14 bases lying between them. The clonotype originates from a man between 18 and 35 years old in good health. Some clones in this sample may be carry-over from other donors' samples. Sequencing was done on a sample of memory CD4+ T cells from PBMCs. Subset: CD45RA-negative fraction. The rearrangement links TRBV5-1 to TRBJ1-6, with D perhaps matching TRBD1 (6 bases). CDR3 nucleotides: TGCGCCAGCAGCTTGGAGCAGGGGTCGGGATCACCCCTCCACTTT. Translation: CASSLEQGSGSPLHF.